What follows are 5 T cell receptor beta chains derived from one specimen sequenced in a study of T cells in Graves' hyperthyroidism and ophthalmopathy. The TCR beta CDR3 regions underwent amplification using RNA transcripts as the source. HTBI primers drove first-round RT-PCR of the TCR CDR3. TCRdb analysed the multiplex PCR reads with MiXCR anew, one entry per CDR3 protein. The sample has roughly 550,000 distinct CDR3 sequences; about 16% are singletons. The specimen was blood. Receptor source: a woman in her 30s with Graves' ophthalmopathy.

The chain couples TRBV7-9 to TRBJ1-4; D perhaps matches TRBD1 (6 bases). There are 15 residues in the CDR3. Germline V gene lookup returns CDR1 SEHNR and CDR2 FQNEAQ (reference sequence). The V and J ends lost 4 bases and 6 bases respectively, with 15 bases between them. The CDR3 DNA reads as TGTGCCAGCAGCTCCTGGACAGTGAGAGATGAAAAACTGTTTTTT. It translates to CASSSWTVRDEKLFF.

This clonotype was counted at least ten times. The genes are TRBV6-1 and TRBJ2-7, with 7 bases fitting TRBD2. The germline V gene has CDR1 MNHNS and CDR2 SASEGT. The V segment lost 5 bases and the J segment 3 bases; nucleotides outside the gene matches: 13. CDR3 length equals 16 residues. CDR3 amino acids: CASSTVTGRKHYEQYF. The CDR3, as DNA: TGTGCCAGCAGTACCGTAACCGGGAGGAAACACTACGAGCAGTACTTC.

CDR3 loop: CASSPGGGSEKLFF. CDR3 sequence (DNA): TGTGCCAGCAGTCCAGGGGGAGGTAGCGAAAAACTGTTTTTT. V gene TRBV9 combines with J gene TRBJ1-4; 7 positions match TRBD1. The CDR3 consists of 14 residues. V gave up 5 bases and J gave up 8 bases; unmatched junction bases: 9. The germline gives CDR1 SGDLS, CDR2 YYNGEE.

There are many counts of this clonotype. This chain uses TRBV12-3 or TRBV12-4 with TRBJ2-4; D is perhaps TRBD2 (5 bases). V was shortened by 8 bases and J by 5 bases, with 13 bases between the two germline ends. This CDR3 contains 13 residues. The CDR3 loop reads CASLDGGQNIQYF. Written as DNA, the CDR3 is TGTGCCAGCTTGGATGGCGGGCAAAACATTCAGTACTTC.

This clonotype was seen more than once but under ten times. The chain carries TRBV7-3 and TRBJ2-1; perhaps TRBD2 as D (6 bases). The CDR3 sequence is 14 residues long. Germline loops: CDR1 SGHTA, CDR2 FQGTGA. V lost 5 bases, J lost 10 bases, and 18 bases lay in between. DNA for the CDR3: TGTGCCAGCAGCCCGGGACTCCTAATGCACGAGCAGTTCTTC. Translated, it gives CASSPGLLMHEQFF.